These 11 T cell receptor beta chains came from one sample sequenced in a study of T cells in Graves' hyperthyroidism and ophthalmopathy. Researchers amplified the TCR beta CDR3 regions from RNA transcripts. Primed by the HTBI set, a first-round RT-PCR was run on the TCR CDR3. TCRdb processed the multiplex PCR reads anew with MiXCR; each CDR3 protein has one entry. This table holds around 100,000 distinct CDR3 sequences, over 45% found once. The sample comprised blood. The receptors come from a man in his forties or fifties with Graves' hyperthyroidism.

This clonotype was observed many times. The chain has TRBV6-1 and TRBJ1-6; 7 positions match TRBD1. V trimming: 7 bases; J trimming: 15 bases; junction bases outside the gene matches: 12. This CDR3 has 13 amino acids. CDR1 MNHNS and CDR2 SASEGT come from the germline V gene. CDR3 DNA: TGTGCCAGCACCGGACAGGACCGGGGTCACCTCCACTTT. Protein sequence: CASTGQDRGHLHF.

This sequence joins TRBV2 and TRBJ1-1, with TRBD1 matching 9 bases. V lost 5 bases, J lost 3 bases, and 4 bases stayed unmatched. The germline V gene has CDR1 SNHLY and CDR2 FYNNEI. The CDR3 contains 14 residues. CDR3 loop: CASSKTGGDTEAFF. CDR3 bases: TGTGCCAGCAGTAAAACAGGGGGCGACACTGAAGCTTTCTTT.

This clonotype came up many times. The rearrangement joins TRBV2 to TRBJ2-7, with 9 bases matching TRBD2. The CDR3 runs 17 residues. CDR1 and CDR2 (germline): SNHLY, FYNNEI. V gave up 4 bases and J gave up 2 bases; unmatched junction bases: 12. CDR3 in amino acids: CASSGQAGGESAYEQYF. DNA for the CDR3: TGTGCCAGCAGTGGTCAAGCGGGAGGAGAATCCGCCTACGAGCAGTACTTC. Full variable domain (rest looked up from reference TRBV2 and TRBJ2-7): EPEVTQTPSHQVTQMGQEVILRCVPISNHLYFYWYRQILGQKVEFLVSFYNNEISEKSEIFDDQFSVERPDGSNFTLKIRSTKLEDSAMYFCASSGQAGGESAYEQYFGPGTRLTVT.

J is TRBJ2-2 and V is TRBV2, with 9 bases lining up with TRBD1. CDR3 length: 15 residues. Trimming removed 4 bases from V and 8 bases from J; junction bases left unmatched: 8. Per germline, CDR1 SNHLY and CDR2 FYNNEI. For the CDR3, the DNA is TGTGCCAGCAGTGTGGGGACAGGGTCTTTTGGGGAGCTGTTTTTT. This translates into CASSVGTGSFGELFF.

Notes on this clonotype: The final CDR3 position lacks the conserved phenylalanine or tryptophan, pointing to a likely read error. The rearrangement uses TRBV19 and TRBJ1-5; D is uncertain. Germline CDR1 is LNHDA and CDR2 is SQIVND (reference sequence). Trimming stripped 7 bases from V and 7 bases from J, with 14 bases between. The CDR3 spans 13 residues. The CDR3 spells CASTAQLDQPQHL. CDR3 nucleotides: TGTGCCAGTACCGCACAGTTGGACCAGCCCCAGCATTTA.

This clonotype was observed at least ten times. The V call is TRBV10-3, the J call TRBJ2-7, with 7 nucleotides matching TRBD1. The CDR3 runs 14 residues. Per germline, CDR1 ENHRY and CDR2 SYGVKD. V lost 10 bases, J lost 2 bases, and 11 bases stayed unmatched. Here the CDR3 DNA reads TGTGCCACCCTATCCGGGACAGCCACCTACGAGCAGTACTTC. Translated, it gives CATLSGTATYEQYF.

This clonotype was seen at least ten times. The rearrangement joins TRBV20-1 to TRBJ1-5; possible D gene TRBD1, 5 bases. This CDR3 has 13 amino acids. The germline V gene encodes CDR1 DFQATT and CDR2 SNEGSKA (reference sequence). Trimming cost V 1 base and J 4 bases, with 8 bases left between them. DNA of the CDR3: TGCAGTGCTAGAGGGTCAGGGAATCAGCCCCAGCATTTT. The encoded protein is CSARGSGNQPQHF.

Points on this clonotype: Just one base apart from a much larger clone, this may be a read error. This rearrangement joins TRBV15 to TRBJ2-7; a possible D gene is TRBD1 (5 bases). The CDR3 is 16 amino acids. Per the germline V gene, CDR1 is LNHNV and CDR2 is YYDKDF (reference sequence). V shed 1 base and J shed 5 bases, with 18 bases lying between them. The CDR3 loop is CATSRVRSSGANEQYF. CDR3 coding DNA: TGTGCCACCAGCAGAGTTCGGAGCTCTGGGGCCAACGAGCAGTACTTC.

The chain uses TRBV29-1 and TRBJ2-7; D gene uncertain. CDR3 size: 12 residues. Per the germline V gene, CDR1 is SQVTM and CDR2 is ANQGSEA. The V and J ends lost 7 bases and 2 bases respectively, with 12 bases between them. The CDR3 is CSASSTTYEQYF. As DNA, the CDR3 is TGCAGCGCCAGCAGTACTACCTACGAGCAGTACTTC.

In its sample, this clonotype was seen a few times. A much bigger clone sits one base away, suggesting this may be a read error. The chain carries TRBV4-1 and TRBJ1-2; D gene ambiguous. Germline V gene data show CDR1 as MGHRA and CDR2 as YSYEKL. Trimming removed 4 bases at V and 6 bases at J, with 12 bases between. The CDR3 length is 13 residues. The CDR3 reads CASSPLGVDGYTF. CDR3 nucleotide sequence: TGCGCCAGCAGCCCGCTCGGTGTGGATGGCTACACCTTC.

This clonotype was found many times. The J gene is TRBJ1-2, the V gene TRBV10-3, with 7 bases matching TRBD1. Germline V CDR1 and CDR2: ENHRY, SYGVKD. The trim removed 4 bases at V and 3 bases at J, leaving 2 bases unmatched. CDR3 size: 13 residues. The CDR3 nucleotides read TGTGCCATCAGTGGACAGGGAGACTATGGCTACACCTTC. Its translation is CAISGQGDYGYTF.